This T cell receptor beta chain came from a study of cytomegalovirus exposure and HLA in healthy donors. The CDR3 loop spans 15 amino acids. The V gene lost 5 bases and the J gene lost 4 bases, with 18 bases spanning the gap. Germline V gives CDR1 SGHTA, CDR2 FQGNSA. The PCR made use of 60 Vbeta and 13 Jbeta primers. TCRdb's table, derived via immunoSEQ multiplex PCR, lists solely in-frame clones and lacks some. The repertoire includes 110,000 to 150,000 clones, 74% of them detected once, and around 4.5% sits in the top ten. Study results and limitations: For TCR beta chains, V- and J-gene trimming was later linked to a missense DCLRE1C variant.

Remarks on this clone: Its antigen is unidentified.

The chain recombines TRBV7-2 with TRBJ2-7; tentative D call: TRBD2 (7 bases). This TCR came from a man younger than 30 in good health and CMV-seropositive. The material sequenced was PBMCs. The CDR3 protein is CASSPRGRGAYEQYF. The CDR3 DNA reads as TGTGCCAGCAGCCCGAGGGGGAGGGGTGCGTACGAGCAGTACTTC.